This paragraph covers one TCR beta chain sequence. Either two negative PCRs, clearance, or symptom resolution qualified Cohort 3 donors as recovered. The data belong to a study of blood T cell repertoires in COVID-19. Overall study: Samples taken during acute and convalescent COVID-19 were collected in the United States, Italy and Spain.

Under the authors' procedure: Estimation of nucleated cell counts was performed using reference gene primer amplification. Sequenced by immunoSEQ multiplex PCR; TCRdb stores in-frame clones only, minus some. Clone size and V and J calls were adopted from that table, with D and trimming inferred from the DNA. Of 300,000 to 350,000 clones listed, over 75% were seen once; the top ten hold roughly 1%. The CDR3 is 14 amino acids. CDR1 and CDR2 (germline): SEHNR, FQNEAQ (reference sequence). V was pared by 3 bases and J by 6 bases, with 14 bases between. The sequenced material came from PBMCs or T cells enriched from blood (not recorded which). The rearrangement joins TRBV7-9 to TRBJ1-1, with D perhaps TRBD1 (6 bases). The clonotype was recovered from a woman in her thirties who had recovered from COVID-19. This chain's CDR3 is CASSFRQVVAEAFF. The CDR3 coding sequence is TGTGCCAGCAGCTTCCGACAGGTGGTCGCTGAAGCTTTCTTT.